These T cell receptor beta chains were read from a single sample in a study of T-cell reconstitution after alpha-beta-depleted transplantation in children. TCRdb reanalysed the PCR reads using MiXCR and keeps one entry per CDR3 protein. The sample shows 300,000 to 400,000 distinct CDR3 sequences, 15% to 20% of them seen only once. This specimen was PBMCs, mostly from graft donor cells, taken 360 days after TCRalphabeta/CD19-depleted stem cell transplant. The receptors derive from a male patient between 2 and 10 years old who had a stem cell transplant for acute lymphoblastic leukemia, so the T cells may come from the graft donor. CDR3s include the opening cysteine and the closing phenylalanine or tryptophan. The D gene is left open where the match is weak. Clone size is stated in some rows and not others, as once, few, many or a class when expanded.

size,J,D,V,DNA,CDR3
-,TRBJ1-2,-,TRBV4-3,TGCGCCAGCAGCCAAGACCGAGGATCTGGCTACACCTTC,CASSQDRGSGYTF
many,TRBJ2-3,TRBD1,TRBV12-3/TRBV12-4,TGTGCCAGCACTCCGGACAGGGGCACAGATATCGAGTATTTT,CASTPDRGTDIEYF
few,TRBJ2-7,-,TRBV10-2,TGCGCCGCCGGACCCCCCGCTAGGACTACCGATAGGGACGAGCAGTACTTC,CAAGPPARTTDRDEQYF
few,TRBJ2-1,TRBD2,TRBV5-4,TGTGCCAGCAGCCATGTGGGGGAGGGCCGAGATGAGCAGTTCTTC,CASSHVGEGRDEQFF
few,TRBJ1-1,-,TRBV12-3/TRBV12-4,TGTGCCAGCAGGCTCGGACGGGTGAACACTGAAGCTTTCTTT,CASRLGRVNTEAFF
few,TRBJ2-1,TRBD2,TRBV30,TGTGCCTGTTGGGGGACTACCAATGAGCAGTTCTTC,CACWGTTNEQFF
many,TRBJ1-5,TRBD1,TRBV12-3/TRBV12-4,TGTGCCAGCAGTTTCGGGACAGAAAAGAAGCCCCAGCATTTT,CASSFGTEKKPQHF
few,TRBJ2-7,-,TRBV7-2,TGTGCCAGCAGCCCCTACCTCCTAGTTTACGAGCAGTACTTC,CASSPYLLVYEQYF
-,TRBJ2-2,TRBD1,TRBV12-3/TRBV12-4,TGTGCCAGCAGTCGCCGGGACAGGGTGATCGGGGAGCTGTTTTTT,CASSRRDRVIGELFF
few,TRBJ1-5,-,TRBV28,TGTGCCAGCAGTTTGGATTCAGGGGCGAATCAGCCCCAGCATTTT,CASSLDSGANQPQHF
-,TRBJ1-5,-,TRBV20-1,TGCAGTGCTGGGAAGGGTCAGCGCAATCAGCCCCAGCATTTT,CSAGKGQRNQPQHF
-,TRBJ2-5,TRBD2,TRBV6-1,TGTGCCAGCAGGACTAGCGGGTCGTACCAAGAGACCCAGTACTTC,CASRTSGSYQETQYF
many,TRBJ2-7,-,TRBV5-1,TGCGCCAGCAGCTTGGCCCTACAGGGAGCGGGGCACCCCTACGAGCAGTACTTC,CASSLALQGAGHPYEQYF
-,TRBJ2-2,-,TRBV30,TGTGCCTCTAAAGGCGTGAACACCGGGGAGCTGTTTTTT,CASKGVNTGELFF
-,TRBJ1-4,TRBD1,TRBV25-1,TGTGCCAGCAGTATCCCGGGACAGGGGCTTGAAAAACTGTTTTTT,CASSIPGQGLEKLFF
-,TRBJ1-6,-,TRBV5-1,TGCGCCAGCAGCTTCAGGGGACGTTATAATTCACCCCTCCACTTT,CASSFRGRYNSPLHF
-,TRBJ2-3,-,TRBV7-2,TGTGCCAGCAACCGCTTAAATAGTCATGGAGATACGCAGTATTTT,CASNRLNSHGDTQYF